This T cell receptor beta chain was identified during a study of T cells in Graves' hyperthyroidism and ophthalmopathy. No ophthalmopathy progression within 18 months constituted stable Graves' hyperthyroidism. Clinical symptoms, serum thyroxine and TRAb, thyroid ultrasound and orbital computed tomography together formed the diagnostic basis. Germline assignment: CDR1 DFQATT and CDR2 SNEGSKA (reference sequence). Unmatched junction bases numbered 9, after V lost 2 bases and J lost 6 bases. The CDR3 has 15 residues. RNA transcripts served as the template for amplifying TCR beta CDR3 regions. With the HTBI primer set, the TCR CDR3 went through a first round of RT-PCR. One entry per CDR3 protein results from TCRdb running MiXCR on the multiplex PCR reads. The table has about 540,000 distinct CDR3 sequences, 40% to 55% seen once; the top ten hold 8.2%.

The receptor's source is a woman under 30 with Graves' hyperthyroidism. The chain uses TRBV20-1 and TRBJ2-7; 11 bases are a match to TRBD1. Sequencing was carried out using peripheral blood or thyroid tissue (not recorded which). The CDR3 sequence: CSARSRDRGWSEQYF. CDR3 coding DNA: TGCAGTGCTAGATCTCGGGACAGGGGGTGGAGCGAGCAGTACTTC.